This T cell receptor (beta chain) came from a study of shared clonotypes between healthy human individuals. Profiling relied on immunoSEQ multiplex PCR, and the TCRdb table lists in-frame clones only, not all of them. This table holds about 700,000 clones, 92% found once. Germline CDR1 is SQVTM and CDR2 is ANQGSEA. The CDR3 sequence is 16 residues long. J gave up 8 bases and V 1 base, and 14 bases lay outside the gene matches. It was CD45RO-negative cells, positively selected for CCR7, that made up naive CD8 cells, with terminally differentiated effector memory CD45RA+ cells excluded. The sample was naive CD8+ T cells sorted from blood. The clonotype originates from a man between 25 and 39 years old in good health. This chain uses TRBV29-1 with TRBJ1-2, with 9 bases that match TRBD1. The CDR3 DNA follows: TGCAGCGTTGAAGCGATGGGGACAGGGAGTTTTGAAGGCTACACCTTC. Amino acid sequence: CSVEAMGTGSFEGYTF.